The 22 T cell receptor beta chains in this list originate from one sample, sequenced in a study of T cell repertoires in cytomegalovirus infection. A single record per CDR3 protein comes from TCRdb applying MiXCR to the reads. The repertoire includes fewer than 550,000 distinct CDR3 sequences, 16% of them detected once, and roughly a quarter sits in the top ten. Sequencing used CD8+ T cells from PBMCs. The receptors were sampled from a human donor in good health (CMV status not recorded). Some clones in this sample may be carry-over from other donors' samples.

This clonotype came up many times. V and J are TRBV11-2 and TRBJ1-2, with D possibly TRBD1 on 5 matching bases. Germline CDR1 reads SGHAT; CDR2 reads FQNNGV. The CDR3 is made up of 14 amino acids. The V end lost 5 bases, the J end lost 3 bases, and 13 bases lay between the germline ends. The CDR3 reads CASSHGGADYGYTF. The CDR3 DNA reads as TGTGCCAGCAGCCACGGGGGAGCTGACTATGGCTACACCTTC.

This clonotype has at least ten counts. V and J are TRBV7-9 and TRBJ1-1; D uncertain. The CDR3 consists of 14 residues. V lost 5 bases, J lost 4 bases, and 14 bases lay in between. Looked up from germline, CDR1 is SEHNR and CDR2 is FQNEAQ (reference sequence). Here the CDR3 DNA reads TGTGCCAGCAGCCCAACCATGATTCCCACTGAAGCTTTCTTT. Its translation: CASSPTMIPTEAFF.

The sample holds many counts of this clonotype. The CDR3 protein is CAMSTENTGELFF. CDR3 DNA sequence: TGTGCCATGTCGACTGAAAACACCGGGGAGCTGTTTTTT. This sequence joins TRBV10-3 and TRBJ2-2; D uncertain. The CDR3 extends over 13 amino acids. The ends were cut back, 9 bases at V and 2 bases at J, with 10 bases in the middle. From germline, CDR1 is ENHRY and CDR2 SYGVKD.

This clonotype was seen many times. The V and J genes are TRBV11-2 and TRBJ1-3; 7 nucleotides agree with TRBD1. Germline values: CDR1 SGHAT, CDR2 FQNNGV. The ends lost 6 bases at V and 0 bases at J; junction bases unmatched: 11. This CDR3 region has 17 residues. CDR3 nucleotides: TGTGCCAGCAGTCCAACCGGGACAGCCTTCTCTGGAAACACCATATATTTT. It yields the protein CASSPTGTAFSGNTIYF.

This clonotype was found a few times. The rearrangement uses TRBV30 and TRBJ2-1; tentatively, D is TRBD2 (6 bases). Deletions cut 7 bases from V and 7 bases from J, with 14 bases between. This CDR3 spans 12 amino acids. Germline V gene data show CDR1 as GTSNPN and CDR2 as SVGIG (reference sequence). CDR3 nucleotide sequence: TGTGCCTCCGGGGGACCCCAAAATGAGCAGTTCTTC. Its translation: CASGGPQNEQFF.

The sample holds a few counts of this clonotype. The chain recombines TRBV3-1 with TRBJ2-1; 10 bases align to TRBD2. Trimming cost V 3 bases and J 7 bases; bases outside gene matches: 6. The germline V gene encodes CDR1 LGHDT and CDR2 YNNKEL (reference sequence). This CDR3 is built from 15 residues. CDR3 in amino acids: CASSHTSGAWNEQFF. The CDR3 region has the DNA TGTGCCAGCAGCCACACTAGCGGGGCCTGGAATGAGCAGTTCTTC.

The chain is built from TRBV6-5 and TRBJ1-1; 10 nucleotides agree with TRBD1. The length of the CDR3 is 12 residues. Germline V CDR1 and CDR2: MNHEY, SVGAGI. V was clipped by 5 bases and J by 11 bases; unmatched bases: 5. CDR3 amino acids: CASSDRGRWAFF. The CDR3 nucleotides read TGTGCCAGCAGTGACAGGGGGCGGTGGGCTTTCTTT.

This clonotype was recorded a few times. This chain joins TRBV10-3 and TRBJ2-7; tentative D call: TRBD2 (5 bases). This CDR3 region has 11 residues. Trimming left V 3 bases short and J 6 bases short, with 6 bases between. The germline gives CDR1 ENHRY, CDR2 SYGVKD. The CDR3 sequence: CAISEGSEQYF. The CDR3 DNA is TGTGCCATCAGTGAAGGGAGCGAGCAGTACTTC.

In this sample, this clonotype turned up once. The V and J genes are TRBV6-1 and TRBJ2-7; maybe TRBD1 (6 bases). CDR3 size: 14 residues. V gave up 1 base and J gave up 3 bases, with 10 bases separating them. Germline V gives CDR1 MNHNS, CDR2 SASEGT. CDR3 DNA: TGTGCCAGCAGTGAAGAGGGGGATGTCTACGAGCAGTACTTC. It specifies CASSEEGDVYEQYF.

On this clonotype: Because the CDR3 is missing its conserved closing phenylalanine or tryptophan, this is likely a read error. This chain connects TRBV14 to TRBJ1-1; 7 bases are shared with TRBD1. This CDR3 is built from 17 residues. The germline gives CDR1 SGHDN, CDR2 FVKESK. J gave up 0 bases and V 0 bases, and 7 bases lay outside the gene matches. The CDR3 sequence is CASSQEGGQFMNTEAFL. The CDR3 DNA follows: TGTGCCAGCAGCCAAGAGGGGGGACAGTTCATGAACACTGAAGCTTTCCTT.

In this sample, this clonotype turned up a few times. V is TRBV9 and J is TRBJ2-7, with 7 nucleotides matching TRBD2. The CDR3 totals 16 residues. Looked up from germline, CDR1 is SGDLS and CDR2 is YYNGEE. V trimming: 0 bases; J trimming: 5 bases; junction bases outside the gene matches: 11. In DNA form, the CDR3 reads TGTGCCAGCAGCGTAGGGGGGGGTCTGGCCGTCAACGAGCAGTACTTC. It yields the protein CASSVGGGLAVNEQYF. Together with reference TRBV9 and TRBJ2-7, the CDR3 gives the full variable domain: DSGVTQTPKHLITATGQRVTLRCSPRSGDLSVYWYQQSLDQGLQFLIQYYNGEERAKGNILERFSAQQFPDLHSELNLSSLELGDSALYFCASSVGGGLAVNEQYFGPGTRLTVT.

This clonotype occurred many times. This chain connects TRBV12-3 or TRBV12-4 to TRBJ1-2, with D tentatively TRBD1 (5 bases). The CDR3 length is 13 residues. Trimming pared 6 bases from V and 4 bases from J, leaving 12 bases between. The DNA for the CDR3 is TGTGCCAGCAGCTCTGACAGACTCTATGGCTACACCTTC. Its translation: CASSSDRLYGYTF.

The CDR3 loop reads CASSLGTSGYTDTQYF. CDR3 DNA sequence: TGTGCCAGCAGCTTGGGGACTAGCGGCTACACAGATACGCAGTATTTT. The rearrangement links TRBV7-3 to TRBJ2-3, with 11 positions matching TRBD2. Germline CDR1 reads SGHTA; CDR2 reads FQGTGA. The CDR3 consists of 16 residues. J lost 2 bases, V lost 3 bases, and 4 bases had no gene match.

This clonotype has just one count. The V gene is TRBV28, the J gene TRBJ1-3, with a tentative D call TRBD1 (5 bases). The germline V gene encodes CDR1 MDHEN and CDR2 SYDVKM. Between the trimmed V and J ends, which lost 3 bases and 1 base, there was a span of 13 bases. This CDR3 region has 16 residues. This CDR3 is CASSLGGEGSGNTIYF. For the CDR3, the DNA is TGTGCCAGCAGTTTGGGAGGCGAGGGGTCTGGAAACACCATATATTTT.

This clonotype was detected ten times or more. Written as DNA, the CDR3 is TGTGCCAGCAGTTCGAAACAGGGGGGCTACGAGCAGTACTTC. Translating it yields CASSSKQGGYEQYF. The chain has TRBV27 and TRBJ2-7, with 8 bases lining up with TRBD1. CDR3 length equals 14 residues. J gave up 3 bases and V 4 bases, and 5 bases lay outside the gene matches. Germline assignment: CDR1 MNHEY and CDR2 SMNVEV (reference sequence).

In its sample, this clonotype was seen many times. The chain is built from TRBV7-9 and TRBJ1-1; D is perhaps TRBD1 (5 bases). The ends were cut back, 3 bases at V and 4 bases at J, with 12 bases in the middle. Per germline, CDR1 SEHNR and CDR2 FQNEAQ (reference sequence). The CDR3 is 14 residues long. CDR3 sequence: CASSFEVRATEAFF. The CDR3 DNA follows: TGTGCCAGCAGCTTCGAGGTCAGGGCCACTGAAGCTTTCTTT.

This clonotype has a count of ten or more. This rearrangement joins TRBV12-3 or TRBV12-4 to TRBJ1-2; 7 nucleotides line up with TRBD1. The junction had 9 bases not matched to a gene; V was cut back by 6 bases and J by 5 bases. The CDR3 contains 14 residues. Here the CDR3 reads CASSQTGAPYGYTF. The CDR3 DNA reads TGTGCCAGCAGCCAAACAGGGGCGCCTTATGGCTACACCTTC.

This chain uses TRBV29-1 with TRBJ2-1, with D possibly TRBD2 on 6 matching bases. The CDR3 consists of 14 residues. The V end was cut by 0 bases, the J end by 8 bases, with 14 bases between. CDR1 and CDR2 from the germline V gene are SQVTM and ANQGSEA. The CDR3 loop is CSVEEWVGGDEQFF. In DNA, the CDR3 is TGCAGCGTTGAAGAGTGGGTAGGAGGGGATGAGCAGTTCTTC.

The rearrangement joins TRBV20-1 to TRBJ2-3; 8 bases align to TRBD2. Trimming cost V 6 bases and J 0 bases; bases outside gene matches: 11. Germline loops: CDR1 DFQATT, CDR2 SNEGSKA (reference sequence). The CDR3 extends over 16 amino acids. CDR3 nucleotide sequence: TGCAGTGCCCCATCCTATAGCGGGGACAGCACAGATACGCAGTATTTT. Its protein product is CSAPSYSGDSTDTQYF.

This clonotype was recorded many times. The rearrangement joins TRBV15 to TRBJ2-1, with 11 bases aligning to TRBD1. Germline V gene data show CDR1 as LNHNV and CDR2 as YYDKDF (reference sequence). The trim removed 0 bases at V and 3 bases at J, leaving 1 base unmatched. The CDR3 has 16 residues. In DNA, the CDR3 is TGTGCCACCAGCAGAGAGGACAGGGGGCTCTACAATGAGCAGTTCTTC. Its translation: CATSREDRGLYNEQFF.

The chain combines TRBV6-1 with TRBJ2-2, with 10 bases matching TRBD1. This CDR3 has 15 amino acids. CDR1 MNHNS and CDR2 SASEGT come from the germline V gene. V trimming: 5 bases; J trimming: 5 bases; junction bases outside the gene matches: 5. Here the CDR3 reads CASSKDRGFTGELFF. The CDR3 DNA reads TGTGCCAGCAGTAAGGACAGGGGGTTTACCGGGGAGCTGTTTTTT.

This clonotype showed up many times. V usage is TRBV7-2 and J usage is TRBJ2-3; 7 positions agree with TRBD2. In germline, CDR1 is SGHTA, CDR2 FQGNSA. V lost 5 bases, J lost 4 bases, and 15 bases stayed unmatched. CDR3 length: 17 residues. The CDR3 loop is CASSLLAASGRSDTQYF. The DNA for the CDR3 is TGTGCCAGCAGCCTCCTAGCGGCCTCCGGGCGGTCAGATACGCAGTATTTT. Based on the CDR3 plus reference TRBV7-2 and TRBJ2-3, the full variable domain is GAGVSQSPSNKVTEKGKDVELRCDPISGHTALYWYRQSLGQGLEFLIYFQGNSAPDKSGLPSDRFSAERTGGSVSTLTIQRTQQEDSAVYLCASSLLAASGRSDTQYFGPGTRLTVL.